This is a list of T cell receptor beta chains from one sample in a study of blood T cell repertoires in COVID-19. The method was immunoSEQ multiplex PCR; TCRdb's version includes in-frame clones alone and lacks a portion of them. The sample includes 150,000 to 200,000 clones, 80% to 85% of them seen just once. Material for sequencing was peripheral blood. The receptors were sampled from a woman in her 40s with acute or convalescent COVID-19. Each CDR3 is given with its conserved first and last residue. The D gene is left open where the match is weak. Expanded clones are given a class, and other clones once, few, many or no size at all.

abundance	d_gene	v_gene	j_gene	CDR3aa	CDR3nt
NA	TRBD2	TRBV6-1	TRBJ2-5	CASSDLTLAVETQYF	TGTGCCAGCAGTGACCTTACACTAGCGGTAGAGACCCAGTACTTC
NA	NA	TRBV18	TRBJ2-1	CASSPPFRNEQFF	TGTGCCAGCTCACCACCGTTCCGCAATGAGCAGTTCTTC
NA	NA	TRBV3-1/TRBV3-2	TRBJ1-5	CASSDRQKPQHF	TGTGCCAGCAGCGATAGACAGAAGCCCCAGCATTTT
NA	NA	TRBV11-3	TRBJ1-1	CASSPTQYTEAFF	TGTGCCAGCAGCCCTACACAGTACACTGAAGCTTTCTTT
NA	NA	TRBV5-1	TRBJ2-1	CASSLEAGFWYEQFF	TGCGCCAGCAGCTTGGAAGCAGGGTTTTGGTATGAGCAGTTCTTC
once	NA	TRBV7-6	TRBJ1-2	CASSIGGGYGYTF	TGTGCCAGCAGCATTGGGGGCGGCTATGGCTACACCTTC
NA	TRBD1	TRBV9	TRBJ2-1	CASSPQRTGSGEQFF	TGTGCCAGCAGCCCCCAACGGACAGGGTCGGGTGAGCAGTTCTTC
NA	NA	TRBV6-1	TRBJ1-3	CASSEGVGGPGNTIYF	TGTGCCAGCAGTGAGGGAGTCGGGGGACCTGGAAACACCATATATTTT
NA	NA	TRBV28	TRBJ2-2	CASSPPYRVRNTGELFF	TGTGCCAGCAGTCCGCCCTACAGAGTCCGGAACACCGGGGAGCTGTTTTTT
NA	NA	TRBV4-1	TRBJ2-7	CASSQDWDTYEQYF	TGCGCCAGCAGCCAAGATTGGGACACCTACGAGCAGTACTTC
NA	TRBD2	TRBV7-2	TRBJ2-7	CASSLKISGVAGSYEQYF	TGTGCCAGCAGCCTTAAAATCAGCGGAGTAGCGGGGTCCTACGAGCAGTACTTC
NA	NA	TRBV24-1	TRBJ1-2	CATSDFEGAGYTF	TGTGCCACCAGTGATTTCGAGGGAGCTGGCTACACCTTC
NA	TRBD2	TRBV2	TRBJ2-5	CASSVGGGFETQYF	TGTGCCAGCAGTGTGGGGGGGGGTTTCGAGACCCAGTACTTC
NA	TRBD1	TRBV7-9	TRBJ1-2	CASTLGQNNYGYTF	TGTGCCAGCACCTTGGGACAGAATAACTATGGCTACACCTTC
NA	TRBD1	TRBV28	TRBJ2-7	CASSQTGKRYEQYF	TGTGCCAGCAGTCAGACAGGGAAGAGGTACGAGCAGTACTTC
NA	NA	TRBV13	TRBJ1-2	CASSYQGGSANYGYTF	TGTGCCAGCAGTTACCAAGGGGGTAGTGCTAACTATGGCTACACCTTC
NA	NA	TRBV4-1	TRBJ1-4	CASSQGAGKMEKLFF	TGCGCCAGCAGCCAAGGGGCCGGGAAAATGGAAAAACTGTTTTTT
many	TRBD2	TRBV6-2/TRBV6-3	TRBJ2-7	CASSQGLAGGYEQYF	TGTGCCAGCAGCCAGGGACTAGCGGGGGGCTACGAGCAGTACTTC
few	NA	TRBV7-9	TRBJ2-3	CASSLDLGIDTQYF	TGTGCCAGCAGCTTAGATCTAGGCATTGATACGCAGTATTTT
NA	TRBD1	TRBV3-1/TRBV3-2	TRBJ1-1	CASSPTDRVLAEAFF	TGTGCCAGCAGCCCAACGGACAGGGTGTTGGCTGAAGCTTTCTTT
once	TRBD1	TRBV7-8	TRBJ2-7	CASSLHSGQGADYSQYF	TGTGCCAGCAGCTTACATTCGGGACAGGGGGCCGACTACTCGCAGTACTTC
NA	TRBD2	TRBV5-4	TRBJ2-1	CASSVTGAGGHEQFF	TGTGCCAGCAGCGTAACCGGAGCGGGGGGGCATGAGCAGTTCTTC
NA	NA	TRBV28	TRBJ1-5	CASSFGLLINQPQHF	TGTGCCAGCAGTTTCGGACTGTTGATCAATCAGCCCCAGCATTTT
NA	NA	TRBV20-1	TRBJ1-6	CSAGLNSPLHF	TGCAGTGCTGGGCTTAATTCACCCCTCCACTTT
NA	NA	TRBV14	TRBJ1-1	CASSPWGGTTEAFF	TGTGCCAGCAGCCCCTGGGGGGGGACCACTGAAGCTTTCTTT
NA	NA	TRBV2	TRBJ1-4	CASKIEATNEKLFF	TGTGCCAGCAAGATAGAAGCAACTAATGAAAAACTGTTTTTT
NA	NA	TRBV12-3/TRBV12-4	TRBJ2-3	CALGQSGTDTQYF	TGTGCCCTGGGACAAAGTGGCACAGATACGCAGTATTTT
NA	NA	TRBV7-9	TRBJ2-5	CASSLEREQETQYF	TGTGCCAGCAGCTTAGAGAGGGAACAAGAGACCCAGTACTTC
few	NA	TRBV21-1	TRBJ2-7	CASSRPRGGNYEQYF	TGTGCCAGCAGCAGACCCCGGGGGGGAAACTACGAGCAGTACTTC
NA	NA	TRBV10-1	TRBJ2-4	CASAGLAKNIQYF	TGCGCCAGCGCCGGACTAGCCAAAAACATTCAGTACTTC
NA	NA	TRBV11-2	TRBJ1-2	CASSLGPGRNYGYTF	TGTGCCAGCAGCTTAGGGCCCGGCAGGAACTATGGCTACACCTTC
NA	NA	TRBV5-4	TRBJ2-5	CASSFKGEPSRAQYF	TGTGCCAGCAGCTTTAAGGGGGAACCATCACGGGCCCAGTACTTC
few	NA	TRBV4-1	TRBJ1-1	CASSHVDRNTEAFF	TGCGCCAGCAGCCATGTGGACAGGAACACTGAAGCTTTCTTT
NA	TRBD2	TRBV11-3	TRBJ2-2	CASSLEVLPAGKGELFF	TGTGCCAGCAGCTTAGAGGTCCTGCCAGCGGGAAAGGGGGAGCTGTTTTTT
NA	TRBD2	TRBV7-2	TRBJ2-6	CASSANGGGVGANVLTF	TGTGCCAGCAGCGCCAACGGGGGGGGCGTCGGGGCCAACGTCCTGACTTTC
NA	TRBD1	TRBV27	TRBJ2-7	CASSAGTGILEQYF	TGTGCCAGCAGTGCCGGGACAGGGATATTGGAGCAGTACTTC
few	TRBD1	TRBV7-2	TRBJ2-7	CASSPSGTGAYEQYF	TGTGCCAGCAGCCCCTCAGGGACAGGCGCCTACGAGCAGTACTTC
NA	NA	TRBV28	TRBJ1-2	CASSFQGRSNYGYTF	TGTGCCAGCAGTTTCCAGGGAAGATCTAACTATGGCTACACCTTC
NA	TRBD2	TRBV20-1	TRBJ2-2	CSASTAGGTSVRFTGELFF	TGCAGTGCCAGTACTGCCGGTGGGACTAGCGTAAGATTCACCGGGGAGCTGTTTTTT
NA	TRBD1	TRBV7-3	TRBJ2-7	CASSFSGTGGWEQYF	TGTGCCAGCAGCTTCTCCGGGACAGGGGGTTGGGAGCAGTACTTC
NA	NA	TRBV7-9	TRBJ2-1	CASSSSAINYNEQFF	TGTGCCAGCAGCTCTAGCGCCATAAACTACAATGAGCAGTTCTTC
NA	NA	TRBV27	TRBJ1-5	CASSLQATHQPQHF	TGTGCCAGCAGTTTACAGGCGACCCATCAGCCCCAGCATTTT
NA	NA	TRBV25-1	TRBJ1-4	CASTRGTEAEKLFF	TGTGCCAGCACCAGGGGAACGGAGGCGGAAAAACTGTTTTTT
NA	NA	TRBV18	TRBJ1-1	CASSQDSNTEAFF	TGTGCCAGCTCACAGGACAGTAACACTGAAGCTTTCTTT
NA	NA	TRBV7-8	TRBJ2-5	CASSLGGALSETQYF	TGTGCCAGCAGCTTAGGAGGAGCCCTTTCGGAGACCCAGTACTTC
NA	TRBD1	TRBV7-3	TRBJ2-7	CASSLGGQGYEQYF	TGTGCCAGCAGCTTAGGGGGACAGGGCTACGAGCAGTACTTC
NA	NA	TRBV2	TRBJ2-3	CASSDFPRITSTDTQYF	TGTGCCAGCAGTGACTTCCCTAGGATAACTAGCACAGATACGCAGTATTTT
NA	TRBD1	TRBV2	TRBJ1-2	CASTKTGSLLYGYTF	TGTGCCAGCACTAAGACAGGGAGCCTACTCTATGGCTACACCTTC
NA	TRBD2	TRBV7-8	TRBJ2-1	CASSLVAGGIYNEQFF	TGTGCCAGCAGCTTAGTGGCGGGGGGGATTTACAATGAGCAGTTCTTC
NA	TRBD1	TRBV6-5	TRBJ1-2	CASSYDRASYGYTF	TGTGCCAGCAGTTACGACAGGGCAAGCTATGGCTACACCTTC
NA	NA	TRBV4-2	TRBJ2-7	CASSQVGGTTYEQYF	TGTGCCAGCAGCCAAGTTGGCGGGACCACCTACGAGCAGTACTTC
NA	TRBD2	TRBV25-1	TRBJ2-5	CASSDFTGGPSGETQYF	TGTGCCAGCAGTGATTTCACGGGGGGGCCCTCTGGAGAGACCCAGTACTTC
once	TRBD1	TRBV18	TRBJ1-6	CASSPDRANNSPLHF	TGTGCCAGCTCACCGGACAGGGCCAATAATTCACCCCTCCACTTT
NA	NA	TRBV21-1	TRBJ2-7	CASSNRTGNPFYKNYEQYF	TGTGCCAGCAGCAACCGGACAGGGAATCCTTTTTACAAGAACTACGAGCAGTACTTC
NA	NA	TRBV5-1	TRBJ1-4	CASSPRGFEKLFF	TGCGCCAGCAGCCCGCGCGGATTTGAAAAACTGTTTTTT